Each of the 23 T cell receptor beta chains below was sequenced from the same sample in a study of blood T cell repertoires in COVID-19. TCRdb keeps only in-frame clones here, not all; method: immunoSEQ multiplex PCR. The profile shows 70,000 to 100,000 clones, 70% to 90% of them singletons. The sequencing input was peripheral blood. The receptor set was obtained from a woman aged 65 to 85 with acute or convalescent COVID-19.

This chain uses TRBV5-5 with TRBJ1-4; D unresolved. Germline lookup yields CDR1 SGHKS and CDR2 YYEKEE (reference sequence). The CDR3 contains 15 residues. The V end was cut by 1 base, the J end by 0 bases, with 7 bases between. As DNA, the CDR3 is TGTGCCAGCAGCTTGAGAGGAACAACTAATGAAAAACTGTTTTTT. This gives the protein CASSLRGTTNEKLFF.

The chain links TRBV5-1 to TRBJ2-5; 11 bases fit TRBD2. CDR1 is SGHRS, CDR2 YFSETQ, per germline. This CDR3 comprises 15 residues. With 0 bases clipped from V and 5 bases from J, the junction kept 3 bases outside the gene matches. CDR3 coding DNA: TGCGCCAGCAGCTTGGGACTAGCGGGACTGGAGACCCAGTACTTC. Residues: CASSLGLAGLETQYF.

This clone is a singleton in its sample. The rearrangement links TRBV11-2 to TRBJ1-5, with D maybe TRBD1 (5 bases). Looked up from germline, CDR1 is SGHAT and CDR2 is FQNNGV. The CDR3 extends over 16 amino acids. Trimming shortened V by 5 bases and J by 2 bases, and 16 bases separated the two germline ends. CDR3 in amino acids: CASSLSVPGGNQPQHF. Here the CDR3 DNA reads TGTGCCAGCAGCCTTTCAGTCCCGGGGGGCAATCAGCCCCAGCATTTT.

This rearrangement joins TRBV29-1 to TRBJ2-1; TRBD1 might be the D (5 bases). This CDR3 spans 14 amino acids. Trimming removed 4 bases from V and 0 bases from J, with 10 bases in between. Germline assignment: CDR1 SQVTM and CDR2 ANQGSEA. CDR3 DNA: TGCAGCGTTGCCCACAGGAGCTCCTACAATGAGCAGTTCTTC. Residues: CSVAHRSSYNEQFF.

J is TRBJ1-5 and V is TRBV5-1; 9 bases match TRBD1. With 1 base clipped from V and 5 bases from J, the junction kept 4 bases outside the gene matches. CDR1 SGHRS and CDR2 YFSETQ come from the germline V gene. The CDR3 loop spans 15 amino acids. The CDR3 bases are TGCGCCAGCAGCTTGCGCACAGGGGGCGATCAGCCCCAGCATTTT. Translated, it gives CASSLRTGGDQPQHF.

This chain uses TRBV27 with TRBJ1-5, with TRBD1 matching 7 bases. Losses at the gene ends were 5 bases for V and 4 bases for J; bases not matched to a gene: 8. CDR1 MNHEY and CDR2 SMNVEV come from the germline V gene (reference sequence). This CDR3 contains 15 residues. The CDR3 protein is CASSLYQGDNQPQHF. In DNA, the CDR3 is TGTGCCAGCAGTCTATACCAGGGGGATAATCAGCCCCAGCATTTT.

This chain joins TRBV10-2 and TRBJ2-7, with 8 bases matching TRBD1. CDR1 and CDR2 from the germline V gene are WSHSY and SAAADI. Unmatched junction bases numbered 11, after V lost 8 bases and J lost 2 bases. The CDR3 extends over 15 amino acids. The CDR3 protein is CASCRVWTGPYEQYF. CDR3 in DNA: TGCGCCAGCTGCCGGGTCTGGACAGGGCCCTACGAGCAGTACTTC.

This rearrangement joins TRBV5-4 to TRBJ2-5; TRBD1 matches 9 bases. CDR3 length: 14 residues. With 3 bases clipped from V and 5 bases from J, the junction kept 5 bases outside the gene matches. Germline V gene lookup returns CDR1 SGHNT and CDR2 YYREEE (reference sequence). The CDR3 nucleotides read TGTGCCAGCAGCTGGGGACAGGGTAGTGAGACCCAGTACTTC. It specifies CASSWGQGSETQYF.

The chain is built from TRBV5-1 and TRBJ2-7, with TRBD2 matching over 12 bases. The CDR3 consists of 15 residues. Germline CDR1 is SGHRS and CDR2 is YFSETQ. V was clipped by 0 bases and J by 3 bases; unmatched bases: 1. The CDR3 nucleotides are TGCGCCAGCAGCTTGGTGACTAGCGGGAGCTACGAGCAGTACTTC. Protein product: CASSLVTSGSYEQYF.

The chain uses TRBV5-1 and TRBJ1-1; D not certain. There are 12 residues in the CDR3. Trimming left V 1 base short and J 7 bases short, with 8 bases between. Germline V CDR1 and CDR2: SGHRS, YFSETQ. The CDR3 spells CASSLFGNEAFF. DNA for the CDR3: TGCGCCAGCAGCTTGTTCGGGAATGAAGCTTTCTTT.

CDR3: CASSSTGNTNQPQHF. CDR3 sequence (DNA): TGTGCCAGCAGCTCGACAGGGAATACCAATCAGCCCCAGCATTTT. The chain combines TRBV5-5 with TRBJ1-5; 7 positions agree with TRBD1. The V segment lost 3 bases and the J segment 3 bases; nucleotides outside the gene matches: 6. The CDR3 spans 15 residues. The germline V gene encodes CDR1 SGHKS and CDR2 YYEKEE (reference sequence).

J is TRBJ1-3 and V is TRBV13, with D possibly matching TRBD1 (5 bases). V was clipped by 6 bases and J by 4 bases, with 28 bases between them. Per germline, CDR1 PRHDT and CDR2 FYEKMQ (reference sequence). The CDR3 spans 19 residues. This CDR3 reads CASRQILGQPSPAGNTIYF. In DNA form, the CDR3 reads TGTGCCAGCAGGCAGATATTGGGGCAGCCGAGTCCAGCGGGAAACACCATATATTTT.

The chain combines TRBV28 with TRBJ2-7; D unclear. Trimming removed 6 bases from V and 0 bases from J, with 12 bases in between. CDR1 MDHEN and CDR2 SYDVKM come from the germline V gene. The CDR3 is 14 amino acids. The CDR3 here is CASSLVTLSYEQYF. For the CDR3, the DNA is TGTGCCAGCAGCCTAGTCACACTCTCCTACGAGCAGTACTTC.

The chain combines TRBV29-1 with TRBJ2-5; D perhaps matches TRBD2 (6 bases). Trimming removed 1 base from V and 3 bases from J, with 12 bases in between. Germline assignment: CDR1 SQVTM and CDR2 ANQGSEA. The CDR3 consists of 14 residues. The CDR3 is CSVEGSTREETQYF. The CDR3 nucleotides read TGCAGCGTTGAAGGATCGACTAGAGAAGAGACCCAGTACTTC.

V gene TRBV5-1 combines with J gene TRBJ2-1; TRBD2 aligns across 12 bases. V dropped 4 bases and J dropped 4; count of bases not matched to a gene: 6. The CDR3 runs to 16 residues. Germline lookup yields CDR1 SGHRS and CDR2 YFSETQ. The CDR3, as DNA: TGCGCCAGCAGCCCCGAACTAGCGGGAGGTTACAATGAGCAGTTCTTC. The encoded protein is CASSPELAGGYNEQFF.

The chain combines TRBV27 with TRBJ1-2; D not certain. Trimming removed 5 bases from V and 3 bases from J, with 10 bases in between. Germline V gene sequence: CDR1 MNHEY, CDR2 SMNVEV (reference sequence). CDR3 length: 13 residues. The CDR3 protein is CASSGLGYYGYTF. The CDR3 DNA follows: TGTGCCAGCAGTGGCCTCGGGTACTATGGCTACACCTTC.

J is TRBJ2-3 and V is TRBV10-3, with 8 bases that match TRBD2. The CDR3 spans 13 residues. The germline V gene encodes CDR1 ENHRY and CDR2 SYGVKD. V dropped 10 bases and J dropped 0; count of bases not matched to a gene: 3. The CDR3 sequence is CATTSGSTDTQYF. CDR3 in DNA: TGTGCCACCACTAGCGGTAGCACAGATACGCAGTATTTT.

The chain joins TRBV18 to TRBJ1-5, with 10 bases identical to TRBD1. Germline V CDR1 and CDR2: KGHSH, LQKENI. Unmatched junction bases numbered 6, after V lost 6 bases and J lost 7 bases. The CDR3 is made up of 14 amino acids. CDR3 sequence (DNA): TGTGCCAGCTCTCGACAGGGGGCGAGGCAGCCCCAGCATTTT. It codes for CASSRQGARQPQHF.

V and J are TRBV10-2 and TRBJ2-6; D is perhaps TRBD1 (6 bases). V shed 1 base and J shed 2 bases, with 12 bases lying between them. This CDR3 has 17 residues. Germline lookup yields CDR1 WSHSY and CDR2 SAAADI. This CDR3 is CASSEFGQFAGANVLTF. CDR3 nucleotide sequence: TGCGCCAGCAGTGAGTTCGGACAGTTTGCTGGGGCCAACGTCCTGACTTTC.

The CDR3 is CAWSPSREDGYTF. CDR3 DNA sequence: TGTGCCTGGAGCCCTTCGAGGGAAGATGGCTACACCTTC. The J gene is TRBJ1-2, the V gene TRBV30; D gene unclear. The CDR3 is 13 residues long. V was clipped by 3 bases and J by 6 bases, with 14 bases between them. Per the germline V gene, CDR1 is GTSNPN and CDR2 is SVGIG (reference sequence).

The rearrangement joins TRBV6-5 to TRBJ1-1, with a weak D call TRBD1 (5 bases). Germline CDR1 is MNHEY and CDR2 is SVGAGI. The CDR3 is made up of 15 amino acids. Between the trimmed V and J ends, which lost 6 bases and 5 bases, there was a span of 19 bases. The chain's CDR3 is CASRPPGRRGTEAFF. The CDR3 bases are TGTGCCAGCAGACCGCCGGGTCGTAGGGGAACTGAAGCTTTCTTT.

V and J are TRBV7-9 and TRBJ2-7, with 7 bases that match TRBD1. V dropped 4 bases and J dropped 4; count of bases not matched to a gene: 13. The germline CDR1 and CDR2 sequences are SEHNR and FQNEAQ (reference sequence). The CDR3 has 16 amino acids. The CDR3 nucleotides are TGTGCCAGCAGCTCATCGTGGGACAGAGAAACGTACGAGCAGTACTTC. Translated: CASSSSWDRETYEQYF.

The V gene is TRBV5-4, the J gene TRBJ2-3; TRBD2 agrees at 8 bases. CDR1 and CDR2 from the germline V gene are SGHNT and YYREEE (reference sequence). The ends lost 1 base at V and 3 bases at J; junction bases unmatched: 4. The CDR3 is made up of 15 amino acids. Written as DNA, the CDR3 is TGTGCCAGCAGCTTGCCCAGCGGGGGAACAGATACGCAGTATTTT. This encodes CASSLPSGGTDTQYF.